These T cell receptor beta chains were read from a single sample in a study of cytomegalovirus exposure and HLA in healthy donors. Profiling relied on immunoSEQ multiplex PCR, and the TCRdb table lists in-frame clones only, not all of them. The sample contains about 110,000 clones, about nine tenths of which appear only once. Sequenced: PBMCs. The origin of the receptors is a woman younger than 35 in good health and CMV-seronegative. Both conserved end residues are part of each CDR3. D genes are given only for firm matches. A clone size is listed for some rows: how often the clone was seen (once, few, many), or a class if it is expanded.

>NA|14|NA|TRBJ2-3|TRBV15
TGTGCCACCAAGCAAAAGGGGGACACAGATACGCAGTATTTT
CATKQKGDTDTQYF
>NA|11|NA|TRBJ2-1|TRBV5-1
TGCGCCAGCAGCTTGGTAGCTGAGCAGTTCTTC
CASSLVAEQFF
>TRBD1|14|NA|TRBJ1-2|TRBV28
TGTGCCAGCAGGAACCCGGACAGGGTAGACGGCTACACCTTC
CASRNPDRVDGYTF
>TRBD2|17|NA|TRBJ2-1|TRBV18
TGTGCCAGCTCACCACTTCCCCGACTAGCGGGGAACAATGAGCAGTTCTTC
CASSPLPRLAGNNEQFF
>TRBD1|11|NA|TRBJ1-1|TRBV28
TGTGCCAGCAGTGACACAGGGGGGAGAGCCTTT
CASSDTGGRAF
>TRBD1|15|NA|TRBJ2-7|TRBV15
TGTGCCACCAGCAGGTTGGACAGGGGCTCGGGGGAGCAGTACTTC
CATSRLDRGSGEQYF
>NA|12|NA|TRBJ2-3|TRBV7-6
TGTGCCAGCAGCTTAGCCGCAGATACGCAGTATTTT
CASSLAADTQYF
>TRBD2|16|NA|TRBJ2-5|TRBV7-9
TGTGCCAGCAGCCGAGCGGGAGGGGTAGGACAAGAGACCCAGTACTTC
CASSRAGGVGQETQYF
>NA|14|NA|TRBJ2-7|TRBV7-2
TGTGCCAGCAGCCGCGCTCTGGAGGGATACGAGCAGTACTTC
CASSRALEGYEQYF
>NA|14|once|TRBJ1-1|TRBV6-5
TGTGCCAGCAGTTACCTGGGCAGGGGCACTGAAGCTTTCTTT
CASSYLGRGTEAFF
>NA|15|NA|TRBJ1-1|TRBV30
TGTGCCTGCCACCAGGACTCAGACCTGAACACTGAAGCTTTCTTT
CACHQDSDLNTEAFF
>NA|13|NA|TRBJ1-1|TRBV6-5
TGTGCCAGCTACCGCGGAATGAACACTGAAGCTTTCTTT
CASYRGMNTEAFF
>NA|17|NA|TRBJ2-4|TRBV7-2
TGTGCCAGCAGCCCAGAGGGAGGGGGACCAGCCAAAAACATTCAGTACTTC
CASSPEGGGPAKNIQYF
>TRBD1|14|NA|TRBJ1-1|TRBV5-5
TGTGCCAGCAGCCTAAACAGGGGGAACACTGAAGCTTTCTTT
CASSLNRGNTEAFF
>TRBD1|15|NA|TRBJ2-2|TRBV7-9
TGTGCCAGCAGCTATGCTGACAGGGGCACCGGGGAGCTGTTTTTT
CASSYADRGTGELFF
>NA|13|once|TRBJ2-7|TRBV5-6
TGTGCCAGCAGCCCCCCGGCTGCCAGGGAGCAGTACTTC
CASSPPAAREQYF
>TRBD2|15|NA|TRBJ2-1|TRBV4-1
TGCGCCAGCAGCCTGACTAGCGGGGCCTCGAATGAGCAGTTCTTC
CASSLTSGASNEQFF
>NA|14|NA|TRBJ2-3|TRBV18
TGTGCCAGCTCACCTGAGGTCCACACAGATACGCAGTATTTT
CASSPEVHTDTQYF
>NA|12|NA|TRBJ2-1|TRBV7-2
TGTGCCAGCAGCCCAGCAGGTGCGGAGCAGTTCTTC
CASSPAGAEQFF
>NA|14|NA|TRBJ2-7|TRBV15
TGTGCCACCAGCAGAGCACAGGGTTTCTACGAGCAGTACTTC
CATSRAQGFYEQYF
>NA|13|NA|TRBJ1-2|TRBV7-9
TGTGCCAGCAGCTTAGACCCAGGGATCGGCTACACCTTC
CASSLDPGIGYTF
>NA|15|NA|TRBJ2-1|TRBV7-9
TGTGCCAGCAGCTCGGACTGGAAGGGAATAGATGAGCAGTTCTTC
CASSSDWKGIDEQFF
>NA|14|NA|TRBJ2-1|TRBV5-4
TGTGCCAGCACTCTAGGCGGGTCGAACAATGAGCAGTTCTTC
CASTLGGSNNEQFF
>TRBD2|15|once|TRBJ2-1|TRBV5-1
TGCGCCAGCAGCTTGGTAACTAGCGGGAGGAATGAGCAGTTCTTC
CASSLVTSGRNEQFF
>TRBD1|15|NA|TRBJ2-2|TRBV19
TGTGCCACAAGGGACAGGACCCTAAACACCGGGGAGCTGTTTTTT
CATRDRTLNTGELFF
>TRBD2|14|NA|TRBJ2-7|TRBV29-1
TGCAGCGTTTTAGGAGGAGCGGGGGTCGCCGAGCAGTACTTC
CSVLGGAGVAEQYF
>TRBD2|14|NA|TRBJ2-3|TRBV30
TGTGCCTGCCTAGCGGGGGGAACCACAGATACGCAGTATTTT
CACLAGGTTDTQYF
>NA|15|NA|TRBJ1-3|TRBV7-2
TGTGCCAGCAGCTTAGGTGGTTCGGGAGGAAACACCATATATTTT
CASSLGGSGGNTIYF
>TRBD1|14|NA|TRBJ1-5|TRBV4-3
TGCGCCAGCAGCCGAGGACAGGGTAATCAGCCCCAGCATTTT
CASSRGQGNQPQHF
>TRBD1|13|NA|TRBJ1-2|TRBV6-5
TGTGCCAGCAAAGAGACAGGGGGAGGTGGCTACACCTTC
CASKETGGGGYTF
>NA|14|NA|TRBJ1-5|TRBV10-2
TGCGCCAGCAGTGAGGCCGGGGACAATCAGCCCCAGCATTTT
CASSEAGDNQPQHF
>NA|13|NA|TRBJ1-1|TRBV2
TGTGCCAGCAGTGAAGGGCTGAACACTGAAGCTTTCTTT
CASSEGLNTEAFF
>NA|15|NA|TRBJ1-1|TRBV9
TGTGCCAGCAGCGAGGCCCCCCAGGTAAACACTGAAGCTTTCTTT
CASSEAPQVNTEAFF
>TRBD2|14|NA|TRBJ2-2|TRBV7-7
TGTGCCAGCAGCCCGGGAGGTTACACCGGGGAGCTGTTTTTT
CASSPGGYTGELFF
>NA|15|NA|TRBJ1-2|TRBV7-2
TGTGCCAGCAGCGGGCGGTACGGGGAGGCCTATGGCTACACCTTC
CASSGRYGEAYGYTF
>TRBD2|16|once|TRBJ2-7|TRBV5-6
TGTGCCAGCAGCTTGGGTCGCGGACTAGCAGAGTACGAGCAGTACTTC
CASSLGRGLAEYEQYF
>NA|14|NA|TRBJ2-5|TRBV18
TGTGCCAGCTCACCACCGGGTCAGGGAGAGACCCAGTACTTC
CASSPPGQGETQYF
>TRBD1|15|NA|TRBJ1-2|TRBV4-3
TGCGCCAGCAGCCAAGTGGGACAGCCAAACTATGGCTACACCTTC
CASSQVGQPNYGYTF
>TRBD2|17|once|TRBJ2-1|TRBV9
TGTGCCAGCAGCACCCAGACTAGCGGGAGATCCTACAATGAGCAGTTCTTC
CASSTQTSGRSYNEQFF
>NA|12|NA|TRBJ2-7|TRBV28
TGTGCCAGCAACGGACAGATCTACGAGCAGTACTTC
CASNGQIYEQYF
>TRBD2|18|NA|TRBJ2-2|TRBV28
TGTGCCAGCAGTCTACGAAGGGATAGCGGGGGGAACACCGGGGAGCTGTTTTTT
CASSLRRDSGGNTGELFF
>TRBD2|15|NA|TRBJ2-2|TRBV9
TGTGCCAGCAGCGTAGTCAGCGGGGGAACCGGGGAGCTGTTTTTT
CASSVVSGGTGELFF
>TRBD2|15|NA|TRBJ2-1|TRBV7-2
TGTGCCAGCAGCGGCTGGCGGGAGGGCCTGGATGAGCAGTTCTTC
CASSGWREGLDEQFF
>TRBD1|15|NA|TRBJ1-5|TRBV7-9
TGTGCCAGCAGCCCACAGGGGGCCGGCAATCAGCCCCAGCATTTT
CASSPQGAGNQPQHF
>TRBD2|17|NA|TRBJ2-1|TRBV11-2
TGTGCCAGCACCCCGAGGGGACTAGCGGGAGGCCAGGATGAGCAGTTCTTC
CASTPRGLAGGQDEQFF
>NA|14|NA|TRBJ2-3|TRBV10-3
TGTGCCATCAGTGGGGAGGGGGACACAGATACGCAGTATTTT
CAISGEGDTDTQYF
>NA|14|NA|TRBJ2-7|TRBV6-1
TGTGCCAGCAGTGAGGCCCCTCGGGGCTACGAGCAGTACTTC
CASSEAPRGYEQYF
>TRBD2|14|NA|TRBJ2-3|TRBV28
TGTGCCACCTCCGGGACTAGCGGGTTTGATACGCAGTATTTT
CATSGTSGFDTQYF